Presented here are 19 T cell receptor beta chains from one specimen sequenced in a study of CD8+ T cells in alopecia areata. The authors extracted RNA and reverse transcribed it into cDNA as the sequencing template. The method was immunoSEQ multiplex PCR; TCRdb's version includes in-frame clones alone and lacks a portion of them. Altogether over 85,000 clones are present, 35% to 45% being singletons, with the ten largest covering 1% to 1.5%. Sequenced sample: CD4+ T cells sorted from blood. Source of these receptors: a human donor with alopecia areata.

This chain joins TRBV30 and TRBJ2-7; TRBD2 matches 8 bases. The CDR3 has 15 amino acids. The V gene end was trimmed by 0 bases and the J gene end by 5 bases; junction bases not matched to a gene: 9. Germline V gene lookup returns CDR1 GTSNPN and CDR2 SVGIG (reference sequence). DNA of the CDR3: TGTGCCTGGAGTGTTCTAGCGGGCCTCGGGAACGAGCAGTACTTC. The encoded protein is CAWSVLAGLGNEQYF.

This chain joins TRBV5-4 and TRBJ2-7, with TRBD2 matching 7 bases. The ends lost 4 bases at V and 4 bases at J; junction bases unmatched: 11. The germline gives CDR1 SGHNT, CDR2 YYREEE (reference sequence). This CDR3 comprises 15 residues. The CDR3 reads CASSPERDATYEQYF. DNA of the CDR3: TGTGCCAGCAGCCCGGAGCGGGACGCAACGTACGAGCAGTACTTC.

The chain uses TRBV9 and TRBJ2-3; D call uncertain. The CDR3 has 13 residues. Trimming removed 4 bases at V and 4 bases at J, with 10 bases between. Germline V gene sequence: CDR1 SGDLS, CDR2 YYNGEE. CDR3 sequence reads: CASSIFRADTQYF. CDR3 nucleotide sequence: TGTGCCAGCAGCATCTTCCGGGCAGATACGCAGTATTTT.

J is TRBJ2-7 and V is TRBV5-4; 8 bases map to TRBD1. Germline CDR1 and CDR2: SGHNT and YYREEE (reference sequence). The CDR3 is 14 residues long. J gave up 4 bases and V 4 bases, and 7 bases lay outside the gene matches. CDR3 nucleotides: TGTGCCAGCAGCCCCCGGACAGGGACTTACGAGCAGTACTTC. The encoded protein is CASSPRTGTYEQYF.

V usage is TRBV7-2 and J usage is TRBJ2-1, with D perhaps matching TRBD1 (5 bases). CDR1 SGHTA and CDR2 FQGNSA come from the germline V gene. Trimming took 1 base from V and 7 from J, leaving 11 bases between them. This CDR3 contains 14 residues. Here the CDR3 DNA reads TGTGCCAGCAGCTTAGTTGCAGGGCAAAATGAGCAGTTCTTC. Translating it yields CASSLVAGQNEQFF. The whole variable domain, filled in from reference TRBV7-2 and TRBJ2-1, reads GAGVSQSPSNKVTEKGKDVELRCDPISGHTALYWYRQSLGQGLEFLIYFQGNSAPDKSGLPSDRFSAERTGGSVSTLTIQRTQQEDSAVYLCASSLVAGQNEQFFGPGTRLTVL.

The chain uses TRBV30 and TRBJ2-3; D call uncertain. Germline values: CDR1 GTSNPN, CDR2 SVGIG (reference sequence). Trimming removed 0 bases at V and 10 bases at J, with 11 bases between. The CDR3 is 12 amino acids. The CDR3 bases are TGTGCCTGGAGTGTACCCATTGTGGCGCAGTATTTT. As protein: CAWSVPIVAQYF.

The chain couples TRBV5-1 to TRBJ2-7; D gene unclear. Trimming stripped 0 bases from V and 3 bases from J, with 13 bases between. Germline V CDR1 and CDR2: SGHRS, YFSETQ. The CDR3 has 15 amino acids. The DNA for the CDR3 is TGCGCCAGCAGCTTGGTAGTGGGTTCGGGCTACGAGCAGTACTTC. Translating it yields CASSLVVGSGYEQYF.

V and J are TRBV4-2 and TRBJ2-2; a weak D match, TRBD2 (6 bases). The CDR3 loop spans 15 amino acids. Germline loops: CDR1 LGHNA, CDR2 YNFKEQ. Deletions cut 2 bases from V and 4 bases from J, with 11 bases between. CDR3 region: CASSQSQGGTGELFF. CDR3 nucleotides: TGTGCCAGCAGCCAATCGCAGGGAGGCACCGGGGAGCTGTTTTTT.

This clone came up a few times. The chain is built from TRBV7-9 and TRBJ2-3; the D gene is possibly TRBD2 (6 bases). The CDR3 covers 15 residues. The V end lost 5 bases, the J end lost 6 bases, and 18 bases lay between the germline ends. Germline V gene sequence: CDR1 SEHNR, CDR2 FQNEAQ (reference sequence). The CDR3 DNA is TGTGCCAGCAGCCCGAGGGACTTGTATTTGGATACGCAGTATTTT. Translation gives CASSPRDLYLDTQYF.

As for this clone: Relative to the germline gene, one junction end is altered; a read error may explain this. The chain is built from TRBV30 and TRBJ2-3, with TRBD1 matching over 9 bases. This CDR3 region has 12 residues. Germline CDR1 and CDR2: GTSNPN and SVGIG (reference sequence). The DNA for the CDR3 is TGTGCCTGGAGTCAAACAGGGGGCCGTTTGGATTTT. Translated: CAWSQTGGRLDF.

The sample holds a few counts of this clone. The chain recombines TRBV29-1 with TRBJ2-5, with a possible D match to TRBD2 (6 bases). Trimming took off 6 bases at V and 1 base at J, with 18 bases between the two ends. Germline loops: CDR1 SQVTM, CDR2 ANQGSEA. The CDR3 totals 15 residues. This CDR3 is CSVDRMGSGQETQYF. The DNA for the CDR3 is TGCAGCGTAGATAGGATGGGTAGCGGCCAAGAGACCCAGTACTTC.

V is TRBV28 and J is TRBJ1-5; tentatively, D is TRBD1 (6 bases). The V gene's germline CDR1 is MDHEN and CDR2 SYDVKM. V dropped 2 bases and J dropped 7 bases, with 15 bases sitting between them. There are 15 residues in the CDR3. The CDR3 reads CASSLPEGEGQPQHF. The CDR3 DNA reads as TGTGCCAGCAGTTTACCTGAGGGGGAAGGGCAGCCCCAGCATTTT.

This chain connects TRBV20-1 to TRBJ1-3; D is ambiguous. Germline CDR1 is DFQATT and CDR2 is SNEGSKA (reference sequence). There are 11 residues in the CDR3. V was cut by 0 bases and J by 11 bases, with 8 bases left in between. In nucleotides, the CDR3 is TGCAGTGCTAGAGAGACCCAACCCATATATTTT. This translates into CSARETQPIYF.

The chain has TRBV30 and TRBJ1-2; perhaps TRBD1 as D (6 bases). V lost 3 bases and J 4 bases, leaving 12 bases between the germline ends. The length of the CDR3 is 13 residues. Germline V CDR1 and CDR2: GTSNPN, SVGIG (reference sequence). CDR3 nucleotides: TGTGCCTGGAGCCCGGACAGCGTCTATGGCTACACCTTC. It yields the protein CAWSPDSVYGYTF.

In its sample, this clone was seen a few times. The rearrangement uses TRBV6-6 and TRBJ2-7; D gene uncertain. Per germline, CDR1 MNHNY and CDR2 SVGAGI (reference sequence). The CDR3 extends over 13 amino acids. The germline V and J ends were trimmed by 6 bases and 6 bases, with 15 bases remaining between them. The CDR3 nucleotides are TGTGCCAGCAGCCCTGGGGATGGCCTCGAGCAGTACTTC. It specifies CASSPGDGLEQYF.

This clone was counted once. The chain recombines TRBV15 with TRBJ2-7; no clear D. Trimming took 0 bases from V and 6 from J, leaving 6 bases between them. Germline CDR1 LNHNV, CDR2 YYDKDF (reference sequence). There are 12 residues in the CDR3. The DNA of the CDR3 is TGTGCCACCAGCAGAGATCGCCGCGAGCAGTACTTC. The encoded protein is CATSRDRREQYF.

This clone was recorded a few times. The chain couples TRBV29-1 to TRBJ2-7; D unresolved. CDR1 SQVTM and CDR2 ANQGSEA come from the germline V gene. This CDR3 has 12 residues. Trimming cost V 8 bases and J 5 bases, with 16 bases left between them. CDR3 in amino acids: CSYRREWDEQYF. The CDR3, as DNA: TGCAGCTACCGACGAGAGTGGGACGAGCAGTACTTC.

The chain is built from TRBV6-4 and TRBJ2-5, with D perhaps matching TRBD1 (5 bases). The CDR3 consists of 11 residues. Trimming pared 9 bases from V and 5 bases from J, leaving 10 bases between. Germline lookup yields CDR1 MRHNA and CDR2 SNTAGT. The CDR3 bases are TGTGCCAGGCTGACAGCGGAGACCCAGTACTTC. This codes for CARLTAETQYF.

This clone was seen once. This chain joins TRBV7-2 and TRBJ2-7; unclear D gene. V lost 3 bases and J lost 3, with 12 bases in between. This CDR3 region has 14 residues. In germline, CDR1 is SGHTA, CDR2 FQGNSA. The CDR3 nucleotides read TGTGCCAGCAGCTTCTCGGTGGGGTACTACGAGCAGTACTTC. As protein: CASSFSVGYYEQYF. Based on the CDR3 plus reference TRBV7-2 and TRBJ2-7, the full variable domain is GAGVSQSPSNKVTEKGKDVELRCDPISGHTALYWYRQSLGQGLEFLIYFQGNSAPDKSGLPSDRFSAERTGGSVSTLTIQRTQQEDSAVYLCASSFSVGYYEQYFGPGTRLTVT.